This T cell receptor (beta chain) was sequenced for a study of response to subunit inactivated influenza vaccine. One entry per CDR3 protein, called by TCRdb with MiXCR from the RT-PCR reads. The sample includes approximately 700,000 distinct CDR3 sequences, around 16% of them seen just once. Study-wide results and caveats: Few additional T cells are recruited per seasonal influenza vaccination, authors suggested.

Regarding this clonotype: Its antigen is as yet unknown.

The receptor was derived from a man aged 45 to 65 who received an inactivated influenza vaccine. Sample: PBMCs from blood, taken roughly 13 days after vaccination.

The DNA of the CDR3 is TGTGCCAGCAGTTTGAGACGGACAGGGACTAACTATGGCTACACCTTC. It encodes CASSLRRTGTNYGYTF. The chain combines TRBV6-2 or TRBV6-3 with TRBJ1-2; 8 bases line up with TRBD1. CDR3 length: 16 residues. In germline, CDR1 is MNHEY, CDR2 SVGEGT. The J segment lost 0 bases and the V segment lost 4 bases, leaving 7 bases of the junction unmatched.